This entry lists 3 T cell receptor beta chains sequenced from one sample in a study of cytomegalovirus exposure and HLA in healthy donors (dated by TCRdb to the late 2010s). The library was made by the immunoSEQ multiplex PCR assay. Imported from immuneACCESS, the table was reduced by TCRdb to in-frame sequences with V and J called. These copies leave out some clones; in studies compared against another copy, an unresolved V gene accounts for under half, and the cause of the remainder is not known. The sample table lists 100,000 to 120,000 clones, nearly 97% of them with a count of one. The ten largest clones take up 0.67% of the sample. Specimen: PBMCs. The receptors derive from a woman under 30 in good health and CMV-seronegative.

The chain joins TRBV7-8 to TRBJ1-3; a possible D gene is TRBD1 (6 bases). Germline V lookup: CDR1 SGHVS, CDR2 FQNEAQ. The CDR3 is 16 residues long. Trimming removed 5 bases from V and 0 bases from J, with 14 bases in between. The CDR3 sequence: CASSMNRALSGNTIYF. CDR3 bases: TGTGCCAGCAGCATGAACAGGGCCCTCTCTGGAAACACCATATATTTT.

This rearrangement joins TRBV5-1 to TRBJ2-5; D gene ambiguous. V was cut by 0 bases and J by 6 bases, with 3 bases left in between. There are 11 residues in the CDR3. CDR1 is SGHRS, CDR2 YFSETQ, per germline. The CDR3 DNA sequence: TGCGCCAGCAGCTTGGAGCAGACCCAGTACTTC. Its translation is CASSLEQTQYF.

The chain couples TRBV28 to TRBJ2-2; tentative D call: TRBD1 (6 bases). V was cut by 2 bases and J by 4 bases, with 8 bases left in between. Germline V gene sequence: CDR1 MDHEN, CDR2 SYDVKM. The CDR3 extends over 14 amino acids. The CDR3 spells CASSLTGTTGELFF. CDR3 in DNA: TGTGCCAGCAGTTTAACAGGGACCACCGGGGAGCTGTTTTTT.